A single sample gave rise to the 16 T cell receptor beta chains below, sequenced in a study of T-cell memory formation after mild COVID-19. One entry per CDR3 protein, called by TCRdb with MiXCR from the 5' RACE reads. Counted here are fewer than 400,000 distinct CDR3 sequences, 15% to 20% occurring once; the ten biggest clones make up about 22%. The sample taken for sequencing was PBMCs or a T cell subset sorted from them (not recorded which). These receptors were collected from a man aged 18 to 29 who had mild COVID-19 (a few samples of this study predate the infection). Cell type and time point are not known.

This clonotype has just a few counts. J is TRBJ2-7 and V is TRBV7-6; 11 bases are shared with TRBD2. CDR1 and CDR2 (germline): SGHVS, FNYEAQ. With 5 bases clipped from V and 3 bases from J, the junction kept 12 bases outside the gene matches. There are 17 residues in the CDR3. CDR3 region: CASSTPTSGINNYEQYF. The CDR3 bases are TGTGCCAGCAGCACACCGACTAGCGGGATCAATAACTACGAGCAGTACTTC.

This clonotype turned up a few times. The rearrangement joins TRBV5-1 to TRBJ1-5; D call uncertain. Trimming removed 0 bases at V and 8 bases at J, with 9 bases between. The CDR3 covers 13 residues. Germline V gene lookup returns CDR1 SGHRS and CDR2 YFSETQ. CDR3 DNA sequence: TGCGCCAGCAGCTTGGCCGGGTCAGAGCCCCAGCATTTT. It encodes CASSLAGSEPQHF.

This clonotype was seen more than once but under ten times. V gene TRBV7-6 combines with J gene TRBJ2-7, with D perhaps matching TRBD2 (5 bases). This CDR3 is built from 14 residues. In germline, CDR1 is SGHVS, CDR2 FNYEAQ. V shed 5 bases and J shed 6 bases, with 17 bases lying between them. The CDR3 sequence: CASSPRALDSEQYF. CDR3 nucleotides: TGTGCCAGCAGCCCGCGGGCCTTGGATTCCGAGCAGTACTTC.

This chain uses TRBV7-2 with TRBJ1-5; D is ambiguous. The germline CDR1 and CDR2 sequences are SGHTA and FQGNSA. V gave up 6 bases and J gave up 7 bases, with 13 bases separating them. CDR3 size: 13 residues. In DNA form, the CDR3 reads TGTGCCAGCAGACTAGATGTCCGACAGCCCCAGCATTTT. Its protein is CASRLDVRQPQHF.

This clonotype turned up a few times. The chain recombines TRBV4-3 with TRBJ2-1; D possibly corresponds to TRBD1 (5 bases). The germline V and J ends were trimmed by 11 bases and 4 bases, with 18 bases remaining between them. Germline V gene sequence: CDR1 LGHNA, CDR2 YSLEER. CDR3 length equals 14 residues. CDR3 in DNA: TGCGCCTCCGTAGCCTCCCCAGGGTACAATGAGCAGTTCTTC. It yields the protein CASVASPGYNEQFF.

CDR3: CASRGPLLHTEAFF. The CDR3 region has the DNA TGTGCCAGCAGGGGCCCCTTGCTGCACACTGAAGCTTTCTTT. The chain recombines TRBV14 with TRBJ1-1; D is unclear. V was trimmed by 6 bases and J by 3 bases, leaving 14 bases between them. Germline CDR1 is SGHDN and CDR2 is FVKESK. There are 14 residues in the CDR3.

Only one count was recorded for this clonotype. The J gene is TRBJ2-3, the V gene TRBV11-2; 8 bases match TRBD1. Trimming removed 5 bases from V and 4 bases from J; junction bases left unmatched: 8. Germline V lookup: CDR1 SGHAT, CDR2 FQNNGV. This CDR3 comprises 15 residues. CDR3 region: CASSKTGDGADTQYF. The CDR3 nucleotides read TGTGCCAGCAGCAAGACAGGGGATGGGGCAGATACGCAGTATTTT. The entire variable domain, with the rest obtained from reference TRBV11-2 and TRBJ2-3, is as follows: EAGVAQSPRYKIIEKRQSVAFWCNPISGHATLYWYQQILGQGPKLLIQFQNNGVVDDSQLPKDRFSAERLKGVDSTLKIQPAKLEDSAVYLCASSKTGDGADTQYFGPGTRLTVL.

This clonotype has a handful of counts. The chain combines TRBV7-2 with TRBJ2-3; 8 bases agree with TRBD2. V was clipped by 1 base and J by 6 bases; unmatched bases: 3. Germline V gene data show CDR1 as SGHTA and CDR2 as FQGNSA. The CDR3 sequence is 14 residues long. The CDR3 coding sequence is TGTGCCAGCAGCTTAGAGGCTAGCGGGGATACGCAGTATTTT. This gives the protein CASSLEASGDTQYF.

This clonotype was observed a handful of times. The rearrangement joins TRBV10-3 to TRBJ1-1, with 8 bases aligning to TRBD1. The junction had 13 bases not matched to a gene; V was cut back by 6 bases and J by 1 base. The CDR3 runs 17 residues. Germline lookup yields CDR1 ENHRY and CDR2 SYGVKD. This CDR3 is CAIRVGTGVGGNTEAFF. As DNA, the CDR3 is TGTGCCATCAGAGTCGGGACAGGCGTTGGGGGGAACACTGAAGCTTTCTTT.

In its sample, this clonotype was seen a few times. The rearrangement uses TRBV7-2 and TRBJ2-7; D call uncertain. Trimming left V 2 bases short and J 4 bases short, with 6 bases between. The germline V gene encodes CDR1 SGHTA and CDR2 FQGNSA. CDR3 length: 12 residues. This chain's CDR3 is CASSLQLYEQYF. CDR3 coding DNA: TGTGCCAGCAGCTTACAGCTTTACGAGCAGTACTTC.

The chain has TRBV25-1 and TRBJ2-5; 11 nucleotides line up with TRBD2. The CDR3 has 16 residues. V lost 1 base to trimming and J lost 4 bases; unmatched junction nucleotides: 5. CDR1 and CDR2 (germline): MGHDK, SYGVNS. CDR3 bases: TGTGCCAGCAGTGAATGGGGTAGCGGGGGGGTAGAGACCCAGTACTTC. As protein: CASSEWGSGGVETQYF.

V and J are TRBV7-8 and TRBJ2-1; weak D call: TRBD1 (5 bases). The CDR3 sequence is 16 residues long. Looked up from germline, CDR1 is SGHVS and CDR2 is FQNEAQ. The V end lost 0 bases, the J end lost 5 bases, and 14 bases lay between the germline ends. The CDR3 reads CASSLARVLTNNEQFF. The CDR3 DNA reads TGTGCCAGCAGCTTAGCCAGGGTCCTAACTAACAATGAGCAGTTCTTC.

The chain employs TRBV5-1 and TRBJ2-7; tentatively, D is TRBD1 (6 bases). The V end lost 3 bases, the J end lost 5 bases, and 15 bases lay between the germline ends. CDR3 size: 14 residues. Per germline, CDR1 SGHRS and CDR2 YFSETQ. The CDR3 loop reads CASSSSHREDEQYF. CDR3 nucleotide sequence: TGCGCCAGCAGCTCGTCACACAGGGAAGACGAGCAGTACTTC. Together with reference TRBV5-1 and TRBJ2-7, the CDR3 gives the full variable domain: KAGVTQTPRYLIKTRGQQVTLSCSPISGHRSVSWYQQTPGQGLQFLFEYFSETQRNKGNFPGRFSGRQFSNSRSEMNVSTLELGDSALYLCASSSSHREDEQYFGPGTRLTVT.

The chain links TRBV20-1 to TRBJ2-5; possible D gene TRBD2, 5 bases. V shed 0 bases and J shed 5 bases, with 16 bases lying between them. The CDR3 extends over 15 amino acids. Per germline, CDR1 DFQATT and CDR2 SNEGSKA (reference sequence). CDR3 loop: CSARDRVSPGETQYF. DNA of the CDR3: TGCAGTGCTAGAGATCGGGTGTCCCCGGGGGAGACCCAGTACTTC.

The gene calls are TRBV20-1 and TRBJ2-7; 7 bases align to TRBD1. Trimming cost V 1 base and J 2 bases; bases outside gene matches: 17. Per the germline V gene, CDR1 is DFQATT and CDR2 is SNEGSKA (reference sequence). There are 18 residues in the CDR3. The CDR3 nucleotides read TGCAGTGCTAGAGCGCAGGGTGGGGGACCCAGGGGGACCTACGAGCAGTACTTC. Its protein is CSARAQGGGPRGTYEQYF.

This clonotype has only a few counts. CDR3 nucleotide sequence: TGTGCCAGCTCGAGACAGCCGGGAGTTTATTTCTCCGGGGAGCTGTTTTTT. Encoded protein: CASSRQPGVYFSGELFF. The chain combines TRBV18 with TRBJ2-2, with D maybe TRBD2 (6 bases). Between the trimmed V and J ends, which lost 6 bases and 6 bases, there was a span of 23 bases. The germline V gene has CDR1 KGHSH and CDR2 LQKENI. The CDR3 loop spans 17 amino acids.